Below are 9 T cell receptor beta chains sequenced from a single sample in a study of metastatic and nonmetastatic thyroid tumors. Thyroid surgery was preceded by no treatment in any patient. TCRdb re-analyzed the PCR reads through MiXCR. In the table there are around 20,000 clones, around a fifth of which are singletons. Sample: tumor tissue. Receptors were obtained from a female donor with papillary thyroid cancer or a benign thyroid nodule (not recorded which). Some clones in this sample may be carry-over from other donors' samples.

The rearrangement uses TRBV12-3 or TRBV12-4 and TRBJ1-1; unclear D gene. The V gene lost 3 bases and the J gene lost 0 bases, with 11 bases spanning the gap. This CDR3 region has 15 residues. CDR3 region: CASSFLRGMNTEAFF. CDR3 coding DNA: TGTGCCAGCAGTTTTCTTCGTGGTATGAACACTGAAGCTTTCTTT.

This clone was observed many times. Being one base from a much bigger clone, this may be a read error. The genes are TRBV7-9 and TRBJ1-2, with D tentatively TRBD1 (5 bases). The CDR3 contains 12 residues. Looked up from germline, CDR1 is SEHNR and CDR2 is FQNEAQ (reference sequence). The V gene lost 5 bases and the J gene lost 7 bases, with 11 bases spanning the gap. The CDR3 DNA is TGTGCCAGCAGCCACAGGAAGGCTGGCTACACCTTC. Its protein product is CASSHRKAGYTF.

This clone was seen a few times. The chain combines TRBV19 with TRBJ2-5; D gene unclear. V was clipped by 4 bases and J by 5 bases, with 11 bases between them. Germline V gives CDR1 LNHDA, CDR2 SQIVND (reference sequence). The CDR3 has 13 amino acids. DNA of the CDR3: TGTGCCAGTAGTAACCTTGCTGGGGAGACCCAGTACTTC. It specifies CASSNLAGETQYF.

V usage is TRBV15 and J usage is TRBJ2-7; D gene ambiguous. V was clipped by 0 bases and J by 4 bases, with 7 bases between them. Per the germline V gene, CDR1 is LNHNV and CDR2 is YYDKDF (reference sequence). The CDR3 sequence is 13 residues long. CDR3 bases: TGTGCCACCAGCAGAGATATGGGATACGAGCAGTACTTC. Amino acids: CATSRDMGYEQYF.

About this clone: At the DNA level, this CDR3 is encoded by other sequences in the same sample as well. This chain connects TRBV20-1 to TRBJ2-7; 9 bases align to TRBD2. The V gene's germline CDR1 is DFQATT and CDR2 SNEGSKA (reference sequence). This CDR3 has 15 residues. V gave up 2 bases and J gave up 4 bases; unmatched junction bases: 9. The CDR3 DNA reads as TGCAGTGCTAGACCACTGGCGGGAGGGTCATACGAGCAGTACTTC. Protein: CSARPLAGGSYEQYF.

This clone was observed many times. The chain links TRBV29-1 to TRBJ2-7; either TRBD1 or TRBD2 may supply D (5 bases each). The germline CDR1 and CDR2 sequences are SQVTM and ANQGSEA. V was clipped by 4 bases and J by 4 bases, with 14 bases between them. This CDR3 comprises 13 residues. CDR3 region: CSVGWGTGYEQYF. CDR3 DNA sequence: TGCAGCGTTGGGTGGGGGACGGGTTACGAGCAGTACTTC.

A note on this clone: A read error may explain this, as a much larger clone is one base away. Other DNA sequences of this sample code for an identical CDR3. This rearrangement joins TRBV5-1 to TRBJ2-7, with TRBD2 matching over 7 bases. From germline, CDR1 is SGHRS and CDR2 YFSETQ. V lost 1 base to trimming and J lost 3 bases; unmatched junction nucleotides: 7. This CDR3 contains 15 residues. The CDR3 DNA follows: TGCGCCAGCAGCTTGAGGACTAGTGGGAGCTACGAGCAGTACTTC. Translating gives CASSLRTSGSYEQYF.

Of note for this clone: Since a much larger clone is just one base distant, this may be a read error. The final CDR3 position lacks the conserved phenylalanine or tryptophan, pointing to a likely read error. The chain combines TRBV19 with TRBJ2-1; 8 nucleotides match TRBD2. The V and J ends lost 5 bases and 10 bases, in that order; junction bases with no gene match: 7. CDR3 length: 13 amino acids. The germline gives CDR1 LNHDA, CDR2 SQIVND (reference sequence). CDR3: CASSPERLAEQFC. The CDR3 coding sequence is TGTGCCAGTAGTCCAGAAAGACTAGCGGAGCAGTTCTGC.

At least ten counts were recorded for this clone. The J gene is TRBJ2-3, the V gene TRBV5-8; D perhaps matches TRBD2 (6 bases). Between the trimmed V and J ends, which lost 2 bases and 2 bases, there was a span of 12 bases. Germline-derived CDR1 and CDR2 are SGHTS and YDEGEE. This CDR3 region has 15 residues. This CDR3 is CASSLNAGFTDTQYF. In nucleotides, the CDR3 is TGTGCCAGCAGCTTAAACGCGGGGTTCACAGATACGCAGTATTTT.